This T cell receptor beta chain was documented in a study of breast tumors, draining lymph nodes, adjacent tissues. Study-level findings and limits: Compared with lymph nodes, tumors were less diverse; compared with nontumor tissue, more.

Via MiXCR, TCRdb re-called the multiplex PCR reads, giving one row per CDR3 protein. Altogether around 290,000 distinct CDR3 sequences are present, 30% being singletons, with the ten largest covering 0.85% to 1.2%. This clonotype was found many times. Its antigen is unknown. The lymph nodes were axillary draining lymph nodes from breast cancer patients. V was clipped by 1 base and J by 5 bases, with 9 bases between them. The CDR3 is 13 residues long. The germline CDR1 and CDR2 sequences are LNHDA and SQIVND (reference sequence). The sample consisted of axillary lymph node tissue. V usage is TRBV19 and J usage is TRBJ2-7, with TRBD2 as a possible D gene (5 bases). The source of this sequence is a female donor with breast cancer. Some clones in this sample may be carry-over from other donors' samples. Written as DNA, the CDR3 is TGTGCCAGTAGTATAGCGACCGGGAACGAGCAGTACTTC. It codes for CASSIATGNEQYF.